The 18 T cell receptor beta chains in this list originate from one sample, sequenced in a study of cytomegalovirus exposure and HLA in healthy donors. Method: immunoSEQ multiplex PCR; TCRdb's copy keeps in-frame clones and lacks some. The table shows approximately 100,000 clones, with around 90% occurring only once. What was sequenced was PBMCs. Receptor source: a woman between 18 and 29 years old in good health and CMV-seropositive.

V and J are TRBV19 and TRBJ2-2, with no clear D. The germline V gene encodes CDR1 LNHDA and CDR2 SQIVND (reference sequence). There are 13 residues in the CDR3. Deletions cut 5 bases from V and 6 bases from J, with 10 bases between. DNA of the CDR3: TGTGCCAGTAGTCCGATCAGGTCCGGGGAGCTGTTTTTT. This codes for CASSPIRSGELFF.

V is TRBV4-1 and J is TRBJ2-4, with 9 nucleotides matching TRBD1. V was pared by 4 bases and J by 6 bases, with 7 bases of the junction left unmatched. The CDR3 extends over 15 amino acids. Germline-derived CDR1 and CDR2 are MGHRA and YSYEKL. CDR3 sequence (DNA): TGCGCCAGCAGCCCCGGACAGGGGCGTACAAACATTCAGTACTTC. Translating it yields CASSPGQGRTNIQYF.

This clone was detected once. The chain uses TRBV7-6 and TRBJ2-3, with a possible D match to TRBD1 (6 bases). In germline, CDR1 is SGHVS, CDR2 FNYEAQ. The CDR3 length is 13 residues. V gave up 3 bases and J gave up 3 bases, with 7 bases separating them. This CDR3 reads CASSLQGTDTQYF. CDR3 nucleotide sequence: TGTGCCAGCAGCTTGCAGGGGACAGATACGCAGTATTTT. The full variable domain, in which reference TRBV7-6 and TRBJ2-3 provide the parts outside the CDR3, is GAGVSQSPRYKVTKRGQDVALRCDPISGHVSLYWYRQALGQGPEFLTYFNYEAQQDKSGLPNDRFSAERPEGSISTLTIQRTEQRDSAMYRCASSLQGTDTQYFGPGTRLTVL.

The chain joins TRBV7-2 to TRBJ1-6; D possibly corresponds to TRBD1 (5 bases). Germline assignment: CDR1 SGHTA and CDR2 FQGNSA. CDR3 length: 12 residues. The ends were cut back, 5 bases at V and 9 bases at J, with 8 bases in the middle. The CDR3 DNA sequence: TGTGCCAGCAGCCAAACAGGTTCACCCCTCCACTTT. This translates into CASSQTGSPLHF.

V is TRBV28 and J is TRBJ1-6, with D possibly TRBD1 on 6 matching bases. CDR3 length: 14 amino acids. Per the germline V gene, CDR1 is MDHEN and CDR2 is SYDVKM. Between the trimmed V and J ends, which lost 3 bases and 7 bases, there was a span of 10 bases. CDR3 DNA sequence: TGTGCCAGCAGTTTGCAGGGGCGGAATTCACCCCTCCACTTT. Its protein is CASSLQGRNSPLHF. Filled out from reference TRBV28 and TRBJ1-6, the complete variable domain reads DVKVTQSSRYLVKRTGEKVFLECVQDMDHENMFWYRQDPGLGLRLIYFSYDVKMKEKGDIPEGYSVSREKKERFSLILESASTNQTSMYLCASSLQGRNSPLHFGNGTRLTVT.

V usage is TRBV2 and J usage is TRBJ2-2; the match to TRBD2 covers 9 bases. Per germline, CDR1 SNHLY and CDR2 FYNNEI. The CDR3 covers 16 residues. V was clipped by 7 bases and J by 4 bases; unmatched bases: 10. In DNA, the CDR3 is TGTGCCAGCACAAATGCGGGGGGGTGGGGCACCGGGGAGCTGTTTTTT. Its translation: CASTNAGGWGTGELFF.

This clone appeared once. The chain joins TRBV6-1 to TRBJ2-1, with 10 bases aligning to TRBD1. V gave up 4 bases and J gave up 6 bases; unmatched junction bases: 3. Germline V gives CDR1 MNHNS, CDR2 SASEGT. CDR3 length: 14 amino acids. The CDR3 nucleotides are TGTGCCAGCAGTGCGGGACAGGGGCTCAATGAGCAGTTCTTC. This sequence encodes CASSAGQGLNEQFF.

This CDR3 is CASSPLTGLGNEQFF. The CDR3 DNA reads TGTGCCAGCTCACCCTTGACAGGATTAGGCAATGAGCAGTTCTTC. J is TRBJ2-1 and V is TRBV18; TRBD1 is a possible D gene (6 bases). The CDR3 runs to 15 residues. Germline loops: CDR1 KGHSH, CDR2 LQKENI. V dropped 3 bases and J dropped 6 bases, with 15 bases sitting between them.

The V call is TRBV28, the J call TRBJ1-6; D gene unclear. This CDR3 comprises 12 residues. Germline V gene data show CDR1 as MDHEN and CDR2 as SYDVKM. V was trimmed by 8 bases and J by 5 bases, leaving 7 bases between them. CDR3 sequence (DNA): TGTGCCAGCGGCAGGAATAATTCACCCCTCCACTTT. Translated, it gives CASGRNNSPLHF.

This clone has just a few counts. For the CDR3, the DNA is TGTGCCAGCAGCTTAGCTCAGGGCGGTGAAGCTTTCTTT. Its translation is CASSLAQGGEAFF. This chain connects TRBV11-2 to TRBJ1-1, with TRBD1 as a possible D gene (5 bases). The CDR3 contains 13 residues. The germline V gene encodes CDR1 SGHAT and CDR2 FQNNGV. Trimming removed 1 base from V and 7 bases from J, with 10 bases in between.

The chain employs TRBV27 and TRBJ1-1; tentatively, D is TRBD1 (5 bases). Germline assignment: CDR1 MNHEY and CDR2 SMNVEV (reference sequence). V was shortened by 5 bases and J by 4 bases, with 20 bases between the two germline ends. This CDR3 has 16 amino acids. CDR3 DNA: TGTGCCAGCAGTAGGCCAGGGTTCATAGGTCGCACTGAAGCTTTCTTT. This translates into CASSRPGFIGRTEAFF.

The rearrangement joins TRBV2 to TRBJ1-5; D gene uncertain. Trimming pared 3 bases from V and 8 bases from J, leaving 11 bases between. Germline CDR1 is SNHLY and CDR2 is FYNNEI. This CDR3 has 13 residues. The CDR3 nucleotides read TGTGCCAGCAGTGAGATATGGGGAGAGCCCCAGCATTTT. Translating gives CASSEIWGEPQHF.

This chain links TRBV4-1 with TRBJ2-1, with D unresolved. V lost 4 bases and J lost 0, with 13 bases in between. This CDR3 region has 16 residues. Germline V lookup: CDR1 MGHRA, CDR2 YSYEKL. CDR3 amino acids: CASSPPVSSSYNEQFF. The CDR3 region has the DNA TGCGCCAGCAGCCCGCCGGTCTCGAGCTCCTACAATGAGCAGTTCTTC.

This rearrangement joins TRBV6-5 to TRBJ1-2; tentative D call: TRBD1 (6 bases). There are 15 residues in the CDR3. Germline V gene data show CDR1 as MNHEY and CDR2 as SVGAGI. Trimming removed 6 bases at V and 4 bases at J, with 18 bases between. The DNA for the CDR3 is TGTGCCAGCAGCCGATCCTGGACAGAGCCCTATGGCTACACCTTC. This gives the protein CASSRSWTEPYGYTF.

V and J are TRBV5-4 and TRBJ2-3; D gene uncertain. From germline, CDR1 is SGHNT and CDR2 YYREEE (reference sequence). The germline V and J ends were trimmed by 4 bases and 4 bases, with 19 bases remaining between them. CDR3 length: 16 amino acids. Here the CDR3 DNA reads TGTGCCAGCAGCCGTCAGGATTCAGCTTTAGCAGATACGCAGTATTTT. Translating gives CASSRQDSALADTQYF.

V gene TRBV9 combines with J gene TRBJ2-1; D might be TRBD1 (5 bases). Trimming left V 0 bases short and J 10 bases short, with 11 bases between. Germline CDR1 and CDR2: SGDLS and YYNGEE. The CDR3 is 13 amino acids. CDR3 residues: CASSVAQGKEQFF. Written as DNA, the CDR3 is TGTGCCAGCAGCGTAGCTCAGGGTAAGGAGCAGTTCTTC. Using reference TRBV9 and TRBJ2-1 for the parts outside the CDR3, the full variable domain is DSGVTQTPKHLITATGQRVTLRCSPRSGDLSVYWYQQSLDQGLQFLIQYYNGEERAKGNILERFSAQQFPDLHSELNLSSLELGDSALYFCASSVAQGKEQFFGPGTRLTVL.

The chain combines TRBV7-8 with TRBJ2-5; a weak D match, TRBD1 (6 bases). Germline lookup yields CDR1 SGHVS and CDR2 FQNEAQ. With 1 base removed from V and 2 bases from J, the gap between germline ends came to 14 bases. The CDR3 runs to 16 residues. In nucleotides, the CDR3 is TGTGCCAGCAGCTTAGGTCTGGGGGCCACTCAAGAGACCCAGTACTTC. Translation gives CASSLGLGATQETQYF.

The rearrangement links TRBV6-5 to TRBJ1-4; D is perhaps TRBD1 (5 bases). Germline assignment: CDR1 MNHEY and CDR2 SVGAGI. The CDR3 has 12 amino acids. Trimming took 8 bases from V and 8 from J, leaving 12 bases between them. The CDR3 DNA follows: TGTGCCAGCGGGGGGGTGGGGGAAAAACTGTTTTTT. Translated: CASGGVGEKLFF.